One and the same sample provided the 27 T cell receptor beta chains below, sequenced in a study of blood T cell repertoires in COVID-19. Profiled with immunoSEQ multiplex PCR; TCRdb holds only in-frame clones, not every one. The table shows roughly 260,000 clones, with about 88% occurring only once. Sequenced material: peripheral blood. The receptors here all came from a man in his 60s who had recovered from COVID-19.

A remark on this clone: The junction and the germline gene differ at one end; a read error may be behind it. CDR3 residues: CASSLAGRDF. CDR3 coding DNA: TGTGCCAGCAGCTTAGCGGGGCGGGACTTC. This chain joins TRBV7-9 and TRBJ1-2, with D perhaps matching TRBD1 (5 bases). The germline V gene has CDR1 SEHNR and CDR2 FQNEAQ (reference sequence). This CDR3 region has 10 residues.

This chain uses TRBV2 with TRBJ2-5; 7 bases are a match to TRBD2. This CDR3 is built from 15 residues. Germline V gene lookup returns CDR1 SNHLY and CDR2 FYNNEI. Losses at the gene ends were 1 base for V and 2 bases for J; bases not matched to a gene: 4. The DNA of the CDR3 is TGTGCCAGCAGTGAAGAACGGACTAGACAAGAGACCCAGTACTTC. It specifies CASSEERTRQETQYF.

The J gene is TRBJ1-5, the V gene TRBV24-1, with TRBD1 as a possible D gene (6 bases). V was cut by 8 bases and J by 0 bases, with 13 bases left in between. Germline loops: CDR1 KGHDR, CDR2 SFDVKD. The CDR3 has 15 amino acids. CDR3 coding DNA: TGTGCCACCAACCGAGAGGGGGATAGCAATCAGCCCCAGCATTTT. Protein product: CATNREGDSNQPQHF.

This chain connects TRBV10-3 to TRBJ2-7; 10 nucleotides match TRBD1. V trimming: 3 bases; J trimming: 2 bases; junction bases outside the gene matches: 4. CDR3 length: 15 amino acids. Germline-derived CDR1 and CDR2 are ENHRY and SYGVKD. CDR3 nucleotide sequence: TGTGCCATCAGTGACGGACAGGGGGGGGCCTACGAGCAGTACTTC. Its translation: CAISDGQGGAYEQYF.

This chain links TRBV18 with TRBJ2-4; D may be TRBD1 (6 bases). Deletions cut 6 bases from V and 0 bases from J, with 9 bases between. The germline CDR1 and CDR2 sequences are KGHSH and LQKENI. CDR3 size: 14 residues. The CDR3 region is CASSDRIAKNIQYF. CDR3 sequence (DNA): TGTGCCAGCTCGGACAGAATAGCCAAAAACATTCAGTACTTC.

The chain carries TRBV14 and TRBJ2-5; maybe TRBD1 (6 bases). CDR3 length: 15 amino acids. Trimming removed 2 bases at V and 4 bases at J, with 14 bases between. The germline gives CDR1 SGHDN, CDR2 FVKESK. The CDR3 here is CASSQIRGSAETQYF. CDR3 DNA: TGTGCCAGCAGCCAAATAAGGGGGAGCGCAGAGACCCAGTACTTC.

The rearrangement links TRBV7-2 to TRBJ1-6; D not certain. V lost 5 bases and J 7 bases, leaving 6 bases between the germline ends. The CDR3 totals 12 residues. The germline V gene encodes CDR1 SGHTA and CDR2 FQGNSA. The CDR3 is CASSRGNSPLHF. CDR3 bases: TGTGCCAGCAGCCGAGGAAATTCACCCCTCCACTTT.

J is TRBJ2-2 and V is TRBV7-2, with 8 bases lining up with TRBD2. The CDR3 covers 15 residues. The junction had 3 bases not matched to a gene; V was cut back by 1 base and J by 5 bases. Germline CDR1 is SGHTA and CDR2 is FQGNSA. CDR3 protein: CASSLEGTRTGELFF. DNA for the CDR3: TGTGCCAGCAGCTTAGAGGGGACTAGAACCGGGGAGCTGTTTTTT.

The rearrangement uses TRBV30 and TRBJ2-5; D not certain. Trimming cost V 2 bases and J 5 bases, with 12 bases left between them. The length of the CDR3 is 13 residues. The germline V gene has CDR1 GTSNPN and CDR2 SVGIG (reference sequence). DNA of the CDR3: TGTGCCTGGAGTAGGCGGATCCGGGAGACCCAGTACTTC. Translation gives CAWSRRIRETQYF.

This clone was detected only once. The V and J genes are TRBV12-5 and TRBJ2-7, with TRBD2 identical over 7 bases. The CDR3 runs 13 residues. Losses at the gene ends were 2 bases for V and 5 bases for J; bases not matched to a gene: 3. Looked up from germline, CDR1 is LGHNT and CDR2 is FRNRAP. The DNA for the CDR3 is TGTGCTAGTGGTTTGTGGGGGGGAGACGAGCAGTACTTC. It encodes CASGLWGGDEQYF. The full variable domain, completed using reference TRBV12-5 and TRBJ2-7, is DARVTQTPRHKVTEMGQEVTMRCQPILGHNTVFWYRQTMMQGLELLAYFRNRAPLDDSGMPKDRFSAEMPDATLATLKIQPSEPRDSAVYFCASGLWGGDEQYFGPGTRLTVT.

This clone was seen a single time. This chain joins TRBV7-2 and TRBJ2-6; maybe TRBD2 (5 bases). Germline loops: CDR1 SGHTA, CDR2 FQGNSA. The CDR3 consists of 13 residues. The V and J ends lost 5 bases and 7 bases respectively, with 9 bases between them. This CDR3 is CASSLGGANVLTF. CDR3 DNA sequence: TGTGCCAGCAGCCTCGGAGGAGCCAACGTCCTGACTTTC.

This clone was seen a few times. The chain combines TRBV19 with TRBJ1-2; 7 bases fit TRBD1. V gave up 6 bases and J gave up 2 bases; unmatched junction bases: 6. Germline CDR1 is LNHDA and CDR2 is SQIVND (reference sequence). This CDR3 comprises 14 residues. DNA for the CDR3: TGTGCCAGTAGCGCGGGGACAGCCAACTATGGCTACACCTTC. Protein: CASSAGTANYGYTF. The full variable domain, in which reference TRBV19 and TRBJ1-2 provide the parts outside the CDR3, is DGGITQSPKYLFRKEGQNVTLSCEQNLNHDAMYWYRQDPGQGLRLIYYSQIVNDFQKGDIAEGYSVSREKKESFPLTVTSAQKNPTAFYLCASSAGTANYGYTFGSGTRLTVV.

The chain uses TRBV3-1 (or the pseudogene TRBV3-2) and TRBJ2-7; the match to TRBD1 covers 9 bases. The length of the CDR3 is 15 residues. V gave up 3 bases and J gave up 3 bases; unmatched junction bases: 6. Germline V lookup: CDR1 LGHDT, CDR2 YNNKEL (reference sequence). CDR3 coding DNA: TGTGCCAGCAGCCAGGAGGACAGGGGTTTCTACGAGCAGTACTTC. This encodes CASSQEDRGFYEQYF.

V usage is TRBV20-1 and J usage is TRBJ2-5, with TRBD2 identical over 9 bases. The CDR3 contains 14 residues. V lost 3 bases, J lost 7 bases, and 9 bases stayed unmatched. In germline, CDR1 is DFQATT, CDR2 SNEGSKA (reference sequence). The CDR3 region has the DNA TGCAGTGCTAGTATTGCACTAGCGGGCGGGACCCAGTACTTC. Its protein is CSASIALAGGTQYF.

V gene TRBV5-1 combines with J gene TRBJ2-3; maybe TRBD2 (6 bases). V shed 0 bases and J shed 6 bases, with 14 bases lying between them. CDR3 length: 15 amino acids. Germline CDR1 is SGHRS and CDR2 is YFSETQ. This CDR3 is CASSLAGAGRDTQYF. The CDR3 nucleotides are TGCGCCAGCAGCTTGGCCGGGGCAGGGAGGGATACGCAGTATTTT.

In its sample, this clone was seen once. The chain is built from TRBV27 and TRBJ1-2; D uncertain. Germline V gene lookup returns CDR1 MNHEY and CDR2 SMNVEV (reference sequence). The V and J ends lost 7 bases and 8 bases respectively, with 14 bases between them. The CDR3 loop spans 12 amino acids. The CDR3 here is CASTSGRGGYTF. The CDR3 bases are TGTGCCAGCACCTCCGGACGGGGAGGCTACACCTTC.

The chain uses TRBV11-2 and TRBJ1-2; 9 bases align to TRBD1. Germline V CDR1 and CDR2: SGHAT, FQNNGV. The junction had 14 bases not matched to a gene; V was cut back by 5 bases and J by 13 bases. This CDR3 has 14 amino acids. The CDR3 region has the DNA TGTGCCAGCAGCGCCACGGGACAGGGATTCTCGGGCACCTTC. Translation: CASSATGQGFSGTF.

V usage is TRBV6-5 and J usage is TRBJ1-2; possibly TRBD1 for D (6 bases). The CDR3 extends over 16 amino acids. Trimming took off 4 bases at V and 4 bases at J, with 19 bases between the two ends. Germline-derived CDR1 and CDR2 are MNHEY and SVGAGI. Here the CDR3 DNA reads TGTGCCAGCAGTTCGTGGCAGACAGGTGGGATCTATGGCTACACCTTC. The encoded protein is CASSSWQTGGIYGYTF.

This rearrangement joins TRBV7-9 to TRBJ2-5; 11 bases agree with TRBD1. Germline assignment: CDR1 SEHNR and CDR2 FQNEAQ (reference sequence). Trimming removed 5 bases from V and 5 bases from J; junction bases left unmatched: 7. The length of the CDR3 is 15 residues. In nucleotides, the CDR3 is TGTGCCAGCAGCATACCGGGACAGGGGGATGAGACCCAGTACTTC. Translating it yields CASSIPGQGDETQYF. The complete variable domain, with remaining parts taken from reference TRBV7-9 and TRBJ2-5, reads DTGVSQNPRHKITKRGQNVTFRCDPISEHNRLYWYRQTLGQGPEFLTYFQNEAQLEKSRLLSDRFSAERPKGSFSTLEIQRTEQGDSAMYLCASSIPGQGDETQYFGPGTRLLVL.

The chain carries TRBV11-2 and TRBJ2-7; D is undetermined. V dropped 5 bases and J dropped 2 bases, with 16 bases sitting between them. CDR1 and CDR2 (germline): SGHAT, FQNNGV. The CDR3 is 15 amino acids. The CDR3 DNA reads as TGTGCCAGCAGCCCTAATGCAGGTGTCGCCTACGAGCAGTACTTC. It yields the protein CASSPNAGVAYEQYF.

The gene calls are TRBV19 and TRBJ2-7; no clear D gene. Germline CDR1 and CDR2: LNHDA and SQIVND (reference sequence). The CDR3 length is 14 residues. The germline V and J ends were trimmed by 3 bases and 1 base, with 10 bases remaining between them. The CDR3 protein is CASSMEMWSYEQYF. The CDR3 DNA is TGTGCCAGTAGTATGGAGATGTGGTCCTACGAGCAGTACTTC.

In DNA, the CDR3 is TGTGCCAGCAGCCAAGCCTTTTCCTGGACAGCGCCGAACTATGGCTACACCTTC. Amino acids: CASSQAFSWTAPNYGYTF. This chain joins TRBV3-1 (or the pseudogene TRBV3-2) and TRBJ1-2, with a possible D match to TRBD1 (6 bases). V shed 1 base and J shed 2 bases, with 20 bases lying between them. Germline CDR1 and CDR2: LGHDT and YNNKEL (reference sequence). CDR3 length equals 18 residues.

This chain links TRBV11-2 with TRBJ2-3, with TRBD1 matching over 7 bases. Germline assignment: CDR1 SGHAT and CDR2 FQNNGV. This CDR3 contains 17 residues. After removal of 6 bases from V and 1 base from J, the junction contained 13 bases not matched to a gene. The CDR3 sequence is CASSSLKDRRGTDTQYF. The CDR3 DNA sequence: TGTGCCAGCAGTTCCCTAAAGGACAGGCGGGGCACAGATACGCAGTATTTT.

The V call is TRBV5-1, the J call TRBJ2-1; a possible D gene is TRBD2 (6 bases). V was clipped by 7 bases and J by 1 base, with 12 bases between them. Germline-derived CDR1 and CDR2 are SGHRS and YFSETQ. The CDR3 is 14 residues long. DNA for the CDR3: TGCGCCAGCGCGGAGGGGCGGTCCTACAATGAGCAGTTCTTC. As protein: CASAEGRSYNEQFF.

CDR3 nucleotide sequence: TGTGCCAGCAGTTACACGGAGAGGAACACTGAAGCTTTCTTT. It specifies CASSYTERNTEAFF. The chain joins TRBV6-5 to TRBJ1-1; no reliable D call. V was cut by 2 bases and J by 1 base, with 8 bases left in between. Germline CDR1 MNHEY, CDR2 SVGAGI. This CDR3 contains 14 residues.

This chain connects TRBV6-5 to TRBJ2-3; the match to TRBD2 covers 12 bases. This CDR3 spans 16 amino acids. V was clipped by 0 bases and J by 6 bases; unmatched bases: 4. The germline gives CDR1 MNHEY, CDR2 SVGAGI. CDR3 coding DNA: TGTGCCAGCAGTTACTCGGCTAGCGGGGGGGGTGATACGCAGTATTTT. It encodes CASSYSASGGGDTQYF.

The chain joins TRBV29-1 to TRBJ2-1; D is ambiguous. CDR1 and CDR2 from the germline V gene are SQVTM and ANQGSEA. The CDR3 runs to 11 residues. CDR3 region: CALSSYNEQFF. CDR3 in DNA: TGCGCCCTTAGCTCCTACAATGAGCAGTTCTTC.